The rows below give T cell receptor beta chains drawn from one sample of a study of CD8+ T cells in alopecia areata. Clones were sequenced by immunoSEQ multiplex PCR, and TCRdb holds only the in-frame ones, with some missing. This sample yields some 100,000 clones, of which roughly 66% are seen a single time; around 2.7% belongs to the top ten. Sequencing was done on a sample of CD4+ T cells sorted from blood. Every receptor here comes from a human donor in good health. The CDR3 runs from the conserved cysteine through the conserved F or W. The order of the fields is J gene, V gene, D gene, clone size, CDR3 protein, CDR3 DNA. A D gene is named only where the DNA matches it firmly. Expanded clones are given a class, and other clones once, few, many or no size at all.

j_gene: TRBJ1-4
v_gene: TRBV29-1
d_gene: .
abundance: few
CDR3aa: CSIGGGTNEKLFF
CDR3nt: TGCAGCATAGGCGGGGGAACTAATGAAAAACTGTTTTTT

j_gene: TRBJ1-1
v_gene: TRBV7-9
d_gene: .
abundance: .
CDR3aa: CASSLVILGANMNTEAFF
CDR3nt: TGTGCCAGCAGCTTAGTTATACTGGGGGCGAATATGAACACTGAAGCTTTCTTT

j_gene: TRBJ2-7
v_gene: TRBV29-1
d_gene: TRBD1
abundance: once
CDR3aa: CSARVQPGGQYF
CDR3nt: TGCAGCGCCCGGGTACAGCCAGGGGGGCAGTACTTC

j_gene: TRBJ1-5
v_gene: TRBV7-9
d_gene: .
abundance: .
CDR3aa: CASSLKSRDRDQPQHF
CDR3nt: TGTGCCAGCAGCTTAAAATCCCGGGATAGGGATCAGCCCCAGCATTTT

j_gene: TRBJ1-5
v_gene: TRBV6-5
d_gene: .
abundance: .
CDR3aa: CASAQGSHQPQHF
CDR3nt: TGTGCCAGCGCACAGGGATCTCATCAGCCCCAGCATTTT

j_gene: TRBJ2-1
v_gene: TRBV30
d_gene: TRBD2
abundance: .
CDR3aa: CAWSVGGGYNEQFF
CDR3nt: TGTGCCTGGAGTGTAGGCGGGGGGTACAATGAGCAGTTCTTC

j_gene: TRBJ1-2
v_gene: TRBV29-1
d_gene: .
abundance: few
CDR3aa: CSAHHRAGYGYTF
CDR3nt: TGCAGCGCACATCACAGGGCAGGGTATGGCTACACCTTC

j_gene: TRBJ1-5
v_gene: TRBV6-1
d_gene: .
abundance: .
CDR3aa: CASSERRDQPQHF
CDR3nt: TGTGCCAGCAGTGAACGGAGAGATCAGCCCCAGCATTTT

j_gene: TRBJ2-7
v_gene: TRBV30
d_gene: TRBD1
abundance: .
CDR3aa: CAGDRAMDEQYF
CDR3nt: TGTGCCGGGGACAGGGCAATGGACGAGCAGTACTTC

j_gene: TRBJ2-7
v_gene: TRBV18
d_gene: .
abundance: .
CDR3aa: CASSPPAFKEQYF
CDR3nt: TGTGCCAGCTCACCACCGGCCTTTAAGGAGCAGTACTTC

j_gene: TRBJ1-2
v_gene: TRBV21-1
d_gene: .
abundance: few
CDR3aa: CASSKVGLDTLDYGYTF
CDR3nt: TGTGCCAGCAGCAAAGTGGGTCTGGACACCCTAGACTATGGCTACACCTTC

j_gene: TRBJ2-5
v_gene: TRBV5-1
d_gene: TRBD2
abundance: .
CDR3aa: CASSSPSGGAGETQYF
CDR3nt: TGCGCCAGCAGCTCCCCTAGCGGGGGGGCCGGGGAGACCCAGTACTTC

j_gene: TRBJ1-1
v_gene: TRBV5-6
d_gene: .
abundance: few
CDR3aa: CASSPRMSGRDHKAFF
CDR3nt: TGTGCCAGCAGCCCAAGAATGTCCGGGCGGGACCATAAAGCTTTCTTT

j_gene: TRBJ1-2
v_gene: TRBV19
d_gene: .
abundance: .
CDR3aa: CASSSATDTTGYTF
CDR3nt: TGTGCCAGTAGCTCTGCGACGGACACCACTGGCTACACCTTC

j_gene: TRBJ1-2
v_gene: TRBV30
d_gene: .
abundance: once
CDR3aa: CAWTNAGTGGYTF
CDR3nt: TGTGCCTGGACTAACGCCGGGACCGGGGGCTACACCTTC

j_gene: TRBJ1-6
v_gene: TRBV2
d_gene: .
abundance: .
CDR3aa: CASSPSQGPLHF
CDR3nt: TGTGCCAGCAGTCCTTCCCAGGGACCCCTCCACTTT

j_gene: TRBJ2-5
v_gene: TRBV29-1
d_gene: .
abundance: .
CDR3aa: CSAHRSETQYF
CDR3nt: TGCAGCGCGCATCGATCGGAGACCCAGTACTTC

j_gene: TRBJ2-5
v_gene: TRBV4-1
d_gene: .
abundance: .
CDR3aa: CASSQDRGPGSSETQYF
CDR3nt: TGCGCCAGCAGCCAAGATCGGGGGCCAGGTAGCAGCGAGACCCAGTACTTC

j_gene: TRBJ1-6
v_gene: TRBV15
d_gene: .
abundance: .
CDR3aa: CATSREVTGSVPLHF
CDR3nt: TGTGCCACCAGCAGAGAAGTTACAGGATCGGTCCCCCTCCACTTT

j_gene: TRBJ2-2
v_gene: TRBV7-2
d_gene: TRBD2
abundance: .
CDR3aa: CASSVLATNTGELFF
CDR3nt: TGTGCCAGCAGCGTACTAGCGACGAACACCGGGGAGCTGTTTTTT

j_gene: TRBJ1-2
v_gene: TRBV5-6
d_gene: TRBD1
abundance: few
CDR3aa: CASSLRQGASYGYTF
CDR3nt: TGTGCCAGCAGCTTGCGACAGGGGGCTAGCTATGGCTACACCTTC

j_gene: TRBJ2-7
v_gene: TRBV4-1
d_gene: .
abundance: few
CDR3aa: CASSHYSTRSSYEQYF
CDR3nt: TGCGCCAGCAGCCATTACTCGACAAGGAGCTCCTACGAGCAGTACTTC

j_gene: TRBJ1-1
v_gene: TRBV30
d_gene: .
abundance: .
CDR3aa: CAWRGGQTEAFF
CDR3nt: TGTGCCTGGAGGGGGGGTCAGACTGAAGCTTTCTTT

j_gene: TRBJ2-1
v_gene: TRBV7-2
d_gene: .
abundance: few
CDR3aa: CASSLNPQGSEQFF
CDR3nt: TGTGCCAGCAGCTTAAATCCCCAGGGGTCTGAGCAGTTCTTC

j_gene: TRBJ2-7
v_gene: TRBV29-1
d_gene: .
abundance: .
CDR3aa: CSVSRDGNSYEQYF
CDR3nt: TGCAGCGTCTCCCGAGACGGGAACTCCTACGAGCAGTACTTC

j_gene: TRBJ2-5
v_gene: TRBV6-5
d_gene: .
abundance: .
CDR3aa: CASSPWAQETQYF
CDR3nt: TGTGCCAGCAGTCCCTGGGCCCAAGAGACCCAGTACTTC

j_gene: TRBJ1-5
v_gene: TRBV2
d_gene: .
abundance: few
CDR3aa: CASSRDSNQPQHF
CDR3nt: TGTGCCAGCAGCCGGGACAGCAATCAGCCCCAGCATTTT

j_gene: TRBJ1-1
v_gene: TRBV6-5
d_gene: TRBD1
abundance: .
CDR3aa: CASWTGIVAFF
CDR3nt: TGTGCCAGTTGGACAGGGATTGTAGCTTTCTTT

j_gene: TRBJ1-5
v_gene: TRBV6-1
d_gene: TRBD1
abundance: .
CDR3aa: CASSRQGANQPQHF
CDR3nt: TGTGCCAGCAGCCGACAGGGTGCCAATCAGCCCCAGCATTTT